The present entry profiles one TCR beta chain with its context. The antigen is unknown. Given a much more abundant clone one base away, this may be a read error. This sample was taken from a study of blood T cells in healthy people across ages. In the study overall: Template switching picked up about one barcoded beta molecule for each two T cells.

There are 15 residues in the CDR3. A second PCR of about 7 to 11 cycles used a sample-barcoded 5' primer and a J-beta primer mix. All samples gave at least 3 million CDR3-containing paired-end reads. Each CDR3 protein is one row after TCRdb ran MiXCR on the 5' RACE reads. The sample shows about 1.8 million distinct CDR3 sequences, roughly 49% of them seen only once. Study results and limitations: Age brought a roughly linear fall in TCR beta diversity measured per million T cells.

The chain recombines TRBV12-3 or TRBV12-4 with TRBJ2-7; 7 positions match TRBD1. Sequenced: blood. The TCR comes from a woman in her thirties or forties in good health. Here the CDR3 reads CANSVRTGSSYEQYF. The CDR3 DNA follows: TGTGCCAACAGTGTCCGGACAGGAAGCTCCTACGAGCAGTACTTC.